Listed here are 7 T cell receptor beta chains from one sample, sequenced in a study of cytomegalovirus exposure and HLA in healthy donors. The PCR used 60 Vbeta and 13 Jbeta primers. TCRdb keeps only in-frame clones here, not all; method: immunoSEQ multiplex PCR. This sample has about 150,000 clones; 73% occur once, and the top ten carry under 5.5%. The sequenced sample consisted of PBMCs. These receptors were collected from a young woman in good health and CMV-seropositive.

The gene calls are TRBV5-4 and TRBJ1-1; a possible D gene is TRBD1 (6 bases). Trimming pared 4 bases from V and 1 base from J, leaving 14 bases between. This CDR3 is built from 15 residues. Germline values: CDR1 SGHNT, CDR2 YYREEE (reference sequence). CDR3 residues: CASSRGHPANTEAFF. CDR3 coding DNA: TGTGCCAGCAGCCGGGGACACCCAGCGAACACTGAAGCTTTCTTT.

V and J are TRBV2 and TRBJ2-5, with 10 bases matching TRBD2. In germline, CDR1 is SNHLY, CDR2 FYNNEI. CDR3 length: 20 residues. V shed 0 bases, J shed 1 base, and the junction held 14 bases outside the gene matches. CDR3 nucleotide sequence: TGTGCCAGCAGTGAAGCCGTCGGGGGGAGCGGGGGGGCCGGCCAAGAGACCCAGTACTTC. Protein: CASSEAVGGSGGAGQETQYF.

The chain employs TRBV2 and TRBJ2-6; D is unresolved. Germline values: CDR1 SNHLY, CDR2 FYNNEI. Trimming removed 6 bases from V and 0 bases from J, with 9 bases in between. The CDR3 has 15 residues. The CDR3 DNA follows: TGTGCCAGCAGCGCTGACATCTCTGGGGCCAACGTCCTGACTTTC. Amino acid sequence: CASSADISGANVLTF. The complete variable domain, with remaining parts taken from reference TRBV2 and TRBJ2-6, reads EPEVTQTPSHQVTQMGQEVILRCVPISNHLYFYWYRQILGQKVEFLVSFYNNEISEKSEIFDDQFSVERPDGSNFTLKIRSTKLEDSAMYFCASSADISGANVLTFGAGSRLTVL.

The chain combines TRBV30 with TRBJ2-7, with D possibly matching TRBD1 (5 bases). This CDR3 comprises 14 residues. The V end lost 2 bases, the J end lost 4 bases, and 15 bases lay between the germline ends. Germline V gene lookup returns CDR1 GTSNPN and CDR2 SVGIG (reference sequence). CDR3 bases: TGTGCCTGGAGTAGTACAGGTTTATGGTACGAGCAGTACTTC. It encodes CAWSSTGLWYEQYF.

V usage is TRBV11-2 and J usage is TRBJ2-7; D is possibly TRBD2 (6 bases). V was shortened by 4 bases and J by 3 bases, with 16 bases between the two germline ends. CDR3 length: 15 residues. Germline CDR1 and CDR2: SGHAT and FQNNGV. The CDR3 nucleotides are TGTGCCAGCAGCTCGACTAGTGAGCGAGTCTACGAGCAGTACTTC. Translated, it gives CASSSTSERVYEQYF.

The CDR3 loop is CASSAGVDTEAFF. The CDR3 coding sequence is TGTGCCAGCAGCGCCGGGGTCGACACTGAAGCTTTCTTT. The gene calls are TRBV9 and TRBJ1-1, with unresolved D. The CDR3 contains 13 residues. Germline CDR1 SGDLS, CDR2 YYNGEE. Trimming removed 3 bases from V and 3 bases from J, with 9 bases in between. Complete variable domain (other parts from reference TRBV9 and TRBJ1-1): DSGVTQTPKHLITATGQRVTLRCSPRSGDLSVYWYQQSLDQGLQFLIQYYNGEERAKGNILERFSAQQFPDLHSELNLSSLELGDSALYFCASSAGVDTEAFFGQGTRLTVV.

The chain has TRBV5-8 and TRBJ2-3; weak D call: TRBD2 (5 bases). V was trimmed by 2 bases and J by 5 bases, leaving 12 bases between them. CDR1 is SGHTS and CDR2 is YDEGEE in the germline V gene. This CDR3 is built from 14 residues. CDR3 sequence (DNA): TGTGCCAGCAGCTTTGCCGGGGTGGGAGATACGCAGTATTTT. Its protein is CASSFAGVGDTQYF.